Shown below are 6 T cell receptor beta chains from a single sample sequenced in a study of blood T cell repertoires in COVID-19. Using immunoSEQ multiplex PCR, the repertoire was profiled, and TCRdb retains in-frame clones only, with some absent. The sample yields around 260,000 clones, around 83% seen once. The material sequenced was peripheral blood. These receptors were collected from a man aged 18 to 30 with active or convalescent COVID-19.

In its sample, this clone was seen once. The CDR3 region has the DNA TGTGCCAGCAGCTCGAGGCGTACAGGTGAAAAACTGTTTTTT. Amino acids: CASSSRRTGEKLFF. The chain joins TRBV5-4 to TRBJ1-4; perhaps TRBD1 as D (5 bases). CDR3 length equals 14 residues. Germline V lookup: CDR1 SGHNT, CDR2 YYREEE (reference sequence). V was trimmed by 3 bases and J by 7 bases, leaving 13 bases between them.

The chain couples TRBV25-1 to TRBJ1-1, with TRBD1 identical over 7 bases. CDR1 and CDR2 from the germline V gene are MGHDK and SYGVNS. The CDR3 spans 13 residues. After removal of 5 bases from V and 5 bases from J, the junction contained 5 bases not matched to a gene. CDR3 nucleotides: TGTGCCAGCAGTTTTTCAGGGGGAACTGAAGCTTTCTTT. Protein product: CASSFSGGTEAFF.

This chain joins TRBV3-1 (or the pseudogene TRBV3-2) and TRBJ2-5, with a tentative D call TRBD2 (5 bases). Germline lookup yields CDR1 LGHDT and CDR2 YNNKEL (reference sequence). This CDR3 comprises 19 residues. Trimming stripped 3 bases from V and 5 bases from J, with 28 bases between. The CDR3 loop is CASSHRNPNWRVPRETQYF. Here the CDR3 DNA reads TGTGCCAGCAGCCATAGAAATCCCAACTGGCGGGTCCCCAGGGAGACCCAGTACTTC.

This clone was counted once. The chain recombines TRBV7-6 with TRBJ2-6; a weak D match, TRBD2 (6 bases). Per the germline V gene, CDR1 is SGHVS and CDR2 is FNYEAQ. V gave up 2 bases and J gave up 0 bases, with 14 bases separating them. This CDR3 region has 18 residues. In DNA, the CDR3 is TGTGCCAGCAGCTTAAGCCTGGGACTCGTCTCTGGGGCCAACGTCCTGACTTTC. Residues: CASSLSLGLVSGANVLTF. Variable domain in full (rest from reference TRBV7-6 and TRBJ2-6): GAGVSQSPRYKVTKRGQDVALRCDPISGHVSLYWYRQALGQGPEFLTYFNYEAQQDKSGLPNDRFSAERPEGSISTLTIQRTEQRDSAMYRCASSLSLGLVSGANVLTFGAGSRLTVL.

The chain links TRBV9 to TRBJ2-5; D is undetermined. The ends were cut back, 3 bases at V and 4 bases at J, with 16 bases in the middle. The germline CDR1 and CDR2 sequences are SGDLS and YYNGEE. The CDR3 has 15 residues. CDR3 in amino acids: CASSAGEARGETQYF. In DNA, the CDR3 is TGTGCCAGCAGCGCTGGTGAGGCCCGCGGAGAGACCCAGTACTTC.

The gene calls are TRBV11-2 and TRBJ1-1, with D uncertain. CDR3 length equals 13 residues. Germline CDR1 and CDR2: SGHAT and FQNNGV. V gave up 1 base and J gave up 3 bases, with 6 bases separating them. CDR3 residues: CASSLVDYTEAFF. DNA for the CDR3: TGTGCCAGCAGCTTAGTGGACTACACTGAAGCTTTCTTT. Full variable domain (outside the CDR3, taken from reference TRBV11-2 and TRBJ1-1): EAGVAQSPRYKIIEKRQSVAFWCNPISGHATLYWYQQILGQGPKLLIQFQNNGVVDDSQLPKDRFSAERLKGVDSTLKIQPAKLEDSAVYLCASSLVDYTEAFFGQGTRLTVV.